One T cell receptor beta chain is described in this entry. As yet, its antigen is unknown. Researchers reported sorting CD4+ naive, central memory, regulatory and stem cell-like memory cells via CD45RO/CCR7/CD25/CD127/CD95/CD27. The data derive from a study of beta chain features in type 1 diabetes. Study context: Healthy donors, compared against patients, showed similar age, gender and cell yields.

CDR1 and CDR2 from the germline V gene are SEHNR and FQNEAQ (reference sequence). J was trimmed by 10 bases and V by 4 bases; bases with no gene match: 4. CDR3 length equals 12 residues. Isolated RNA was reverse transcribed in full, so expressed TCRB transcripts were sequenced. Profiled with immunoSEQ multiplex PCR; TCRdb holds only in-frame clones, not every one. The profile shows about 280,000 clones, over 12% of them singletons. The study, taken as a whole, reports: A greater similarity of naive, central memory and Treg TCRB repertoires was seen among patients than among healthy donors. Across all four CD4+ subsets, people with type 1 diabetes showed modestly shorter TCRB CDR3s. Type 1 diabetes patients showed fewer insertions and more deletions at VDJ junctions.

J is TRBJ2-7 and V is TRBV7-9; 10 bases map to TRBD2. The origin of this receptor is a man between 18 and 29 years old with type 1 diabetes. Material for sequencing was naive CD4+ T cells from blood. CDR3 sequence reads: CASSSRTSGQYF. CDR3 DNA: TGTGCCAGCAGCTCGAGGACTAGCGGACAGTACTTC.